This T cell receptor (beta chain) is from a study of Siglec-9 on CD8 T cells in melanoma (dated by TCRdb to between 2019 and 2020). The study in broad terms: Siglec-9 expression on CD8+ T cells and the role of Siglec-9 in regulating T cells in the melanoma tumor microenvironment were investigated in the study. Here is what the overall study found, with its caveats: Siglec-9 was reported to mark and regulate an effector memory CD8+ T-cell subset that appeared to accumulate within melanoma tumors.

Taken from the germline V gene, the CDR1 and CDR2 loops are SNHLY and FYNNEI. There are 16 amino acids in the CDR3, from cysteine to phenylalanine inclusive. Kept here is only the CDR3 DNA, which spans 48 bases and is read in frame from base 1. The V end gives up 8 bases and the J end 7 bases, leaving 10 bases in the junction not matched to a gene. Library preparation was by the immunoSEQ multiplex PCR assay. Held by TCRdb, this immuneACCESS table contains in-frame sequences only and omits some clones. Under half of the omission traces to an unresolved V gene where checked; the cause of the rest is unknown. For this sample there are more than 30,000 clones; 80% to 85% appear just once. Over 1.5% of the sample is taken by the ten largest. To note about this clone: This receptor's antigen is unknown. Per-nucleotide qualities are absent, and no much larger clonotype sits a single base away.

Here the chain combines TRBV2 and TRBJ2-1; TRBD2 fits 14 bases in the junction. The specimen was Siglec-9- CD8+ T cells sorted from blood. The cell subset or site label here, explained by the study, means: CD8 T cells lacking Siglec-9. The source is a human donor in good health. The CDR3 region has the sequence CASSRLAGGPGNEQFF. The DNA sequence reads TGTGCCAGCTCCAGACTAGCGGGAGGGCCTGGGAATGAGCAGTTCTTC. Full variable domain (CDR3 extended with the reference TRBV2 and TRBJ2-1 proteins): EPEVTQTPSHQVTQMGQEVILRCVPISNHLYFYWYRQILGQKVEFLVSFYNNEISEKSEIFDDQFSVERPDGSNFTLKIRSTKLEDSAMYFCASSRLAGGPGNEQFFGPGTRLTVL.